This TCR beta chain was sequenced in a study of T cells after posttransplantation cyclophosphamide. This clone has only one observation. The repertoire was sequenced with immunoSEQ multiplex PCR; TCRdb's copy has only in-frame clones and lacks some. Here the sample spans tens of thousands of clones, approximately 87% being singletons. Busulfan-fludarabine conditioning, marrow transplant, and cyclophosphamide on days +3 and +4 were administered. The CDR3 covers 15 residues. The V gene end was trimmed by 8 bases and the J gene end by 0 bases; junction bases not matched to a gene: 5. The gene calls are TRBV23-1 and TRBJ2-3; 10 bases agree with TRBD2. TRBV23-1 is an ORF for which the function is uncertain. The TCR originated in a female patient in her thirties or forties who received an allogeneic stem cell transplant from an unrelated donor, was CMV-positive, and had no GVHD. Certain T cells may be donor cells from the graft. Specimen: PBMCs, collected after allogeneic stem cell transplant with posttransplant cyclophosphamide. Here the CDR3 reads CASSLAGESTDTQYF. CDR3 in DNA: TGCGCCAGCTCGCTAGCGGGGGAAAGCACAGATACGCAGTATTTT.